The clone carrying this TCR beta chain was counted ten times or more. Its specificity is unknown. The sample comes from a study of CD8+CD57+ T cells in acquired aplastic anemia. Study-level background: DNA per sorted CD4+ or CD8+ sample ranged about 0.17 to 30 ug, averaging roughly 3.3 ug.

Study-wide results and limits: For CD8+ Simpson's diversity, patients and controls showed no significant difference. Some 30 was the count of CD8+ CDR3 sequences that patients shared with controls.

Germline lookup yields CDR1 SGHTA and CDR2 FQGNSA. The CDR3 extends over 14 amino acids. V was pared by 1 base and J by 2 bases, with 7 bases between. The use of genomic DNA as template underpinned the TCR beta VDJ and CDR3 profiling. Using its own MiXCR run on the reads, TCRdb lists one record per CDR3 protein. The sample carries 100,000 to 150,000 distinct CDR3 sequences, about half recorded once. This receptor was taken from a human donor in good health, serving as a control. The chain is built from TRBV7-2 and TRBJ2-3; D is unresolved. What was sequenced was sorted CD4+, CD8+, or CD8+CD57+ T cells (not recorded which) from PBMCs. In DNA, the CDR3 is TGTGCCAGCAGCTTAGGGTCCGTCACAGATACGCAGTATTTT. It codes for CASSLGSVTDTQYF.